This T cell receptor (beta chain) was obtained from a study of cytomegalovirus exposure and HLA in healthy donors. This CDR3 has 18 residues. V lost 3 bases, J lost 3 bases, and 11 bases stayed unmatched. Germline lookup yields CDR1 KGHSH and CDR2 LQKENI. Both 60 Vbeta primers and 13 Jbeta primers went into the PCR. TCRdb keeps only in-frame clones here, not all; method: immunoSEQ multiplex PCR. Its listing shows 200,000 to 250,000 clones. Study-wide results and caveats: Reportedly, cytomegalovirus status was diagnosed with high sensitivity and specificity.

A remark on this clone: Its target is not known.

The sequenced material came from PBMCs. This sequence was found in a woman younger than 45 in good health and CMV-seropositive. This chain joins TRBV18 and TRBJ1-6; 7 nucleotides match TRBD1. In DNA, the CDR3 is TGTGCCAGCTCACCCCAGGGACAGTCACCTGACTATAATTCACCCCTCCACTTT. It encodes CASSPQGQSPDYNSPLHF.